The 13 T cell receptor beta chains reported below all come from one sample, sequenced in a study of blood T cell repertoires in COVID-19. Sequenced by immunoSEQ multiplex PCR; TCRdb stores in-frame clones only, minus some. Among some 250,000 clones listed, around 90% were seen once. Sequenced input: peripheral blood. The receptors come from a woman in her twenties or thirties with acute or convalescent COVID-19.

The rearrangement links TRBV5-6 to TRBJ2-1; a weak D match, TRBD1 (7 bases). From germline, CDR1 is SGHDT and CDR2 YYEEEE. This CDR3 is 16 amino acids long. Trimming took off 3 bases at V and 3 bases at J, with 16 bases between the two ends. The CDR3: CASSWGDSKFYNEQFF. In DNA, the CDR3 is TGTGCCAGCAGCTGGGGGGACAGCAAATTCTACAATGAGCAGTTCTTC.

The chain's CDR3 is CASSFRTSGRADTQYF. The CDR3 nucleotides are TGTGCCAGCAGCTTTAGGACTAGCGGGAGGGCAGATACGCAGTATTTT. The genes are TRBV11-2 and TRBJ2-3, with 15 positions matching TRBD2. The V and J ends lost 3 bases and 4 bases, in that order; junction bases with no gene match: 2. Looked up from germline, CDR1 is SGHAT and CDR2 is FQNNGV. This CDR3 spans 16 amino acids. Based on the CDR3 plus reference TRBV11-2 and TRBJ2-3, the full variable domain is EAGVAQSPRYKIIEKRQSVAFWCNPISGHATLYWYQQILGQGPKLLIQFQNNGVVDDSQLPKDRFSAERLKGVDSTLKIQPAKLEDSAVYLCASSFRTSGRADTQYFGPGTRLTVL.

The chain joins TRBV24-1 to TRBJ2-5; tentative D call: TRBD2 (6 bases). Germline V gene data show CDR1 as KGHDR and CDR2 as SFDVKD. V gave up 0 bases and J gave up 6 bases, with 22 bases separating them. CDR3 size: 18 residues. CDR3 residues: CATSDLPVVAGMWKTQYF. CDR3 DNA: TGTGCCACCAGTGATTTGCCGGTGGTCGCGGGAATGTGGAAGACCCAGTACTTC.

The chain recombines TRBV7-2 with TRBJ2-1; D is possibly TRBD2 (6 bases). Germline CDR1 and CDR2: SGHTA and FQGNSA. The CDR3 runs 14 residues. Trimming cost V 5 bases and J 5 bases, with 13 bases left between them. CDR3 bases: TGTGCCAGCAGCCCTAGTAGCGGTCACAATGAGCAGTTCTTC. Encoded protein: CASSPSSGHNEQFF.

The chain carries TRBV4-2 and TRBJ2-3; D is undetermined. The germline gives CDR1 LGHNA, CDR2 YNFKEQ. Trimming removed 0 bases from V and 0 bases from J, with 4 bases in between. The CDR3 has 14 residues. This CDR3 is CASSQERSTDTQYF. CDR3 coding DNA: TGTGCCAGCAGCCAAGAGAGGAGCACAGATACGCAGTATTTT.

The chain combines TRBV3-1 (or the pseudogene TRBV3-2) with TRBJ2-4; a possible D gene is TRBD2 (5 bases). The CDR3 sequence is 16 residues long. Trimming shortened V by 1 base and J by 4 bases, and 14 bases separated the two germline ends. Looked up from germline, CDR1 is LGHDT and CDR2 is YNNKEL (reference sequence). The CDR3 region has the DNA TGTGCCAGCAGCCAAGTGTGGAGCGGTCTAAAAAACATTCAGTACTTC. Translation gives CASSQVWSGLKNIQYF.

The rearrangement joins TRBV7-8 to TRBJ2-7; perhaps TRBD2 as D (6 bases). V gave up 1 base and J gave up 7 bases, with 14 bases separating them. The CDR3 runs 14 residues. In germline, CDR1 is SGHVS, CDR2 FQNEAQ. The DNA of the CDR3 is TGTGCCAGCAGCTTAGGAGGCGGTGCGGGGGAGCAGTACTTC. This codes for CASSLGGGAGEQYF.

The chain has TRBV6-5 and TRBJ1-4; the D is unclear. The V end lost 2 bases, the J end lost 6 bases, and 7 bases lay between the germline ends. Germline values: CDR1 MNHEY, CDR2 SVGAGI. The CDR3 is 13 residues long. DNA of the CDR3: TGTGCCAGCAGTTACGGCGGGGATGAAAAACTGTTTTTT. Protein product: CASSYGGDEKLFF.

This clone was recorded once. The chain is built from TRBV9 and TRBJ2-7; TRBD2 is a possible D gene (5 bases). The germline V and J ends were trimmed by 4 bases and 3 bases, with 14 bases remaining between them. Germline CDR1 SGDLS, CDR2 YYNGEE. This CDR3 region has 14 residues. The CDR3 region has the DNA TGTGCCAGCAGCCCCCGGGGTAGCGTCTACGAGCAGTACTTC. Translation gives CASSPRGSVYEQYF.

Here the CDR3 reads CAWNLQGSYYEQYF. For the CDR3, the DNA is TGTGCCTGGAATTTACAGGGATCTTACTACGAGCAGTACTTC. V and J are TRBV30 and TRBJ2-7, with a tentative D call TRBD1 (6 bases). Deletions cut 4 bases from V and 3 bases from J, with 16 bases between. The length of the CDR3 is 14 residues. CDR1 is GTSNPN and CDR2 is SVGIG in the germline V gene (reference sequence). Combining the CDR3 with reference TRBV30 and TRBJ2-7 gives the whole variable domain SQTIHQWPATLVQPVGSPLSLECTVEGTSNPNLYWYRQAAGRGLQLLFYSVGIGQISSEVPQNLSASRPQDRQFILSSKKLLLSDSGFYLCAWNLQGSYYEQYFGPGTRLTVT.

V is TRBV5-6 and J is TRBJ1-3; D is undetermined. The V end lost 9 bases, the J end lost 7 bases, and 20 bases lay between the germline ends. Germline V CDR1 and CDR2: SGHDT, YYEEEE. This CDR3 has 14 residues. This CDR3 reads CATNLRGWSNTIYF. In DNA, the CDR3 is TGTGCCACCAACCTAAGAGGCTGGAGTAACACCATATATTTT.

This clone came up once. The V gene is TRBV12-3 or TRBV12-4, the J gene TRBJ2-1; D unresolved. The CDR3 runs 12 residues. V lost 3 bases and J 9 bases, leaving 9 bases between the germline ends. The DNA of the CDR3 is TGTGCCAGCAGTTTGTCCGTGCGTGAGCAGTTCTTC. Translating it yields CASSLSVREQFF.

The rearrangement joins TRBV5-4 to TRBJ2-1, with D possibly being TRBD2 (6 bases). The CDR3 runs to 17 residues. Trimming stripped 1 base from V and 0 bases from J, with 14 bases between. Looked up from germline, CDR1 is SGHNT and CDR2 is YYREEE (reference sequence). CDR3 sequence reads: CASSLRSAGNSYNEQFF. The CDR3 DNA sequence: TGTGCCAGCAGCTTGAGGTCCGCGGGAAACTCCTACAATGAGCAGTTCTTC.